These 28 T cell receptor beta chains share one sample of origin, sequenced in a study of cytomegalovirus exposure and HLA in healthy donors (dated by TCRdb to about 2017). Libraries were prepared through the immunoSEQ multiplex PCR assay. The immuneACCESS repertoire file appears here via TCRdb, limited to in-frame rearrangements. These files lack a portion of the clones; in checked studies, under half of the deficit traces to unresolved V genes, and the cause of the others is not known. Within this sample are 220,000 or so clones, with roughly 83% of them counted one time only. Around 5.4% of the sample lies in the top ten. The source material was PBMCs. Receptors originate from a woman under 30 in good health and CMV-seronegative.

This rearrangement joins TRBV5-5 to TRBJ2-7; 9 bases line up with TRBD2. This CDR3 is built from 15 residues. V shed 2 bases and J 0 bases; nucleotides not matched to a gene: 3. Germline CDR1 reads SGHKS; CDR2 reads YYEKEE (reference sequence). CDR3 loop: CASSFRTSDSYEQYF. CDR3 bases: TGTGCCAGCAGCTTCCGGACTAGCGACTCCTACGAGCAGTACTTC.

The CDR3 is CASSPTRLGALGEAFF. The CDR3 DNA reads TGTGCCAGCAGCCCCACCCGGCTGGGGGCATTGGGTGAAGCTTTCTTT. The rearrangement links TRBV14 to TRBJ1-1, with D perhaps TRBD1 (6 bases). Germline-derived CDR1 and CDR2 are SGHDN and FVKESK. There are 16 residues in the CDR3. V lost 4 bases and J 7 bases, leaving 22 bases between the germline ends.

The chain uses TRBV9 and TRBJ2-7; D perhaps matches TRBD2 (7 bases). From germline, CDR1 is SGDLS and CDR2 YYNGEE. The germline V and J ends were trimmed by 3 bases and 3 bases, with 22 bases remaining between them. The CDR3 spans 17 residues. The CDR3 sequence: CASSDGDTTGLFYEQYF. Here the CDR3 DNA reads TGTGCCAGCAGCGACGGGGACACGACGGGACTATTCTACGAGCAGTACTTC. Together with reference TRBV9 and TRBJ2-7, the CDR3 gives the full variable domain: DSGVTQTPKHLITATGQRVTLRCSPRSGDLSVYWYQQSLDQGLQFLIQYYNGEERAKGNILERFSAQQFPDLHSELNLSSLELGDSALYFCASSDGDTTGLFYEQYFGPGTRLTVT.

This chain's CDR3 is CATRRTSGSAEQYF. In DNA form, the CDR3 reads TGTGCCACCAGGAGGACTAGCGGGAGTGCCGAGCAGTACTTC. The V gene is TRBV15, the J gene TRBJ2-7; 13 nucleotides align to TRBD2. This CDR3 region has 14 residues. The germline CDR1 and CDR2 sequences are LNHNV and YYDKDF (reference sequence). V gave up 6 bases and J gave up 6 bases; unmatched junction bases: 5.

The rearrangement joins TRBV5-1 to TRBJ1-2; D is uncertain. The CDR3 runs 15 residues. The germline CDR1 and CDR2 sequences are SGHRS and YFSETQ. V was shortened by 4 bases and J by 1 base, with 14 bases between the two germline ends. The DNA of the CDR3 is TGCGCCAGCAGCCCTTTTTCGGGGTTTAACTATGGCTACACCTTC. Its translation: CASSPFSGFNYGYTF.

The V and J genes are TRBV30 and TRBJ1-4; TRBD1 agrees at 10 bases. The V gene's germline CDR1 is GTSNPN and CDR2 SVGIG (reference sequence). CDR3 length equals 17 residues. Trimming removed 4 bases from V and 8 bases from J; junction bases left unmatched: 16. The CDR3: CAWTPGTGEGFGEKLFF. The CDR3 DNA follows: TGTGCCTGGACTCCTGGGACAGGGGAAGGGTTTGGCGAAAAACTGTTTTTT.

V and J are TRBV2 and TRBJ1-5; D call uncertain. The germline gives CDR1 SNHLY, CDR2 FYNNEI. V lost 6 bases to trimming and J lost 1 base, with 16 bases between them. The CDR3 totals 16 residues. CDR3 nucleotides: TGTGCCAGCAGATACGGACTCCAAGCGAGCAATCAGCCCCAGCATTTT. Amino acids: CASRYGLQASNQPQHF.

The chain is built from TRBV25-1 and TRBJ1-2, with a weak D call TRBD1 (6 bases). Germline assignment: CDR1 MGHDK and CDR2 SYGVNS. Trimming removed 2 bases at V and 5 bases at J, with 12 bases between. This CDR3 spans 14 amino acids. DNA for the CDR3: TGTGCCAGCAGTGAAATTACAGGGTTGTATGGCTACACCTTC. It encodes CASSEITGLYGYTF.

The CDR3 reads CASSYVSQGSYGYTF. CDR3 bases: TGTGCCAGCAGCTACGTATCACAGGGGTCCTATGGCTACACCTTC. The chain has TRBV5-6 and TRBJ1-2; 7 bases match TRBD1. J lost 4 bases, V lost 3 bases, and 9 bases had no gene match. This CDR3 has 15 amino acids. Germline CDR1 and CDR2: SGHDT and YYEEEE.

The chain uses TRBV19 and TRBJ2-1; 8 bases match TRBD2. CDR3 length equals 15 residues. Trimming took 4 bases from V and 5 from J; bases not matched to a gene: 7. Germline values: CDR1 LNHDA, CDR2 SQIVND (reference sequence). CDR3 amino acids: CASSKRGGNDNEQFF. The DNA for the CDR3 is TGTGCCAGTAGTAAACGGGGGGGCAACGACAATGAGCAGTTCTTC.

The CDR3 coding sequence is TGTGCCAGCATGAGGAGGGTAGCAGATACGCAGTATTTT. This gives the protein CASMRRVADTQYF. The gene calls are TRBV19 and TRBJ2-3; D perhaps matches TRBD2 (6 bases). Germline V lookup: CDR1 LNHDA, CDR2 SQIVND (reference sequence). V was cut by 9 bases and J by 4 bases, with 14 bases left in between. The CDR3 has 13 amino acids.

J is TRBJ2-1 and V is TRBV5-6; D is unclear. Germline CDR1 SGHDT, CDR2 YYEEEE. This CDR3 contains 14 residues. V lost 2 bases, J lost 5 bases, and 11 bases lay in between. Here the CDR3 reads CASSFLTGDNEQFF. In nucleotides, the CDR3 is TGTGCCAGCAGCTTCCTCACTGGGGACAATGAGCAGTTCTTC.

In this sample, this clone turned up a few times. The J gene is TRBJ1-2, the V gene TRBV16, with no clear D. Trimming stripped 4 bases from V and 2 bases from J, with 11 bases between. This CDR3 region has 14 residues. Germline CDR1 is KGHSY and CDR2 is FQNENV. The CDR3 DNA reads TGTGCCAGCAGCCTCCAACGAGGGAACTATGGCTACACCTTC. It specifies CASSLQRGNYGYTF. Looking up the rest from reference TRBV16 and TRBJ1-2 gives the full variable domain: GEEVAQTPKHLVRGEGQKAKLYCAPIKGHSYVFWYQQVLKNEFKFLISFQNENVFDETGMPKERFSAKCLPNSPCSLEIQATKLEDSAVYFCASSLQRGNYGYTFGSGTRLTVV.

The rearrangement joins TRBV6-5 to TRBJ2-3, with TRBD2 matching 9 bases. Germline V gene data show CDR1 as MNHEY and CDR2 as SVGAGI. The V gene end was trimmed by 2 bases and the J gene end by 4 bases; junction bases not matched to a gene: 7. This CDR3 is 16 amino acids long. CDR3 region: CASSYGLAGRADTQYF. Written as DNA, the CDR3 is TGTGCCAGCAGTTACGGCCTAGCGGGGAGGGCAGATACGCAGTATTTT.

The chain joins TRBV6-5 to TRBJ2-3, with TRBD2 as a possible D gene (5 bases). The CDR3 is 16 amino acids. The V and J ends lost 3 bases and 5 bases respectively, with 18 bases between them. CDR1 is MNHEY and CDR2 is SVGAGI in the germline V gene. DNA for the CDR3: TGTGCCAGCAGTTATTGGGGAGCGGCAGCAGGAGATACGCAGTATTTT. Encoded protein: CASSYWGAAAGDTQYF.

The chain employs TRBV6-1 and TRBJ2-5; 7 nucleotides agree with TRBD1. Germline CDR1 MNHNS, CDR2 SASEGT. V dropped 5 bases and J dropped 5; count of bases not matched to a gene: 8. The CDR3 totals 14 residues. The CDR3 is CASSTTGKEETQYF. CDR3 sequence (DNA): TGTGCCAGCAGTACGACAGGGAAGGAGGAGACCCAGTACTTC.

The gene calls are TRBV18 and TRBJ2-6, with D hard to call. Trimming took 6 bases from V and 2 from J, leaving 17 bases between them. Germline V gene data show CDR1 as KGHSH and CDR2 as LQKENI. The CDR3 covers 17 residues. CDR3 sequence (DNA): TGTGCCAGCTCCCAAATCCTGCACATAGCTGGGGCCAACGTCCTGACTTTC. Residues: CASSQILHIAGANVLTF.

This sequence joins TRBV2 and TRBJ1-5; unclear D gene. This CDR3 is built from 13 residues. From germline, CDR1 is SNHLY and CDR2 FYNNEI. V dropped 9 bases and J dropped 0 bases, with 9 bases sitting between them. The CDR3 reads CASRIDSNQPQHF. The DNA for the CDR3 is TGTGCCAGTAGGATCGATAGCAATCAGCCCCAGCATTTT. The whole variable domain, filled in from reference TRBV2 and TRBJ1-5, reads EPEVTQTPSHQVTQMGQEVILRCVPISNHLYFYWYRQILGQKVEFLVSFYNNEISEKSEIFDDQFSVERPDGSNFTLKIRSTKLEDSAMYFCASRIDSNQPQHFGDGTRLSIL.

This chain connects TRBV30 to TRBJ2-2, with D possibly TRBD2 on 6 matching bases. CDR3 length: 16 residues. Per germline, CDR1 GTSNPN and CDR2 SVGIG (reference sequence). Trimming pared 6 bases from V and 5 bases from J, leaving 22 bases between. In DNA form, the CDR3 reads TGTGCCTGTCAAGTGTTAGGGGACTGGGGGACCGGGGAGCTGTTTTTT. Protein: CACQVLGDWGTGELFF.

The V and J genes are TRBV11-2 and TRBJ2-6; unclear D gene. Germline V gene data show CDR1 as SGHAT and CDR2 as FQNNGV. V was cut by 5 bases and J by 4 bases, with 9 bases left in between. The CDR3 is 14 amino acids. The CDR3 protein is CASSDSSGANVLTF. CDR3 DNA sequence: TGTGCCAGCAGCGACTCCTCCGGGGCCAACGTCCTGACTTTC.

The V and J genes are TRBV6-5 and TRBJ2-7, with TRBD1 matching over 10 bases. CDR1 is MNHEY, CDR2 SVGAGI, per germline. The V and J ends lost 5 bases and 2 bases, in that order; junction bases with no gene match: 6. The length of the CDR3 is 15 residues. Written as DNA, the CDR3 is TGTGCCAGCAGTCCCCCCGGACAGGGGGCCTACGAGCAGTACTTC. The encoded protein is CASSPPGQGAYEQYF.

This clone was recorded a few times. The chain couples TRBV9 to TRBJ1-3, with unresolved D. The ends were cut back, 0 bases at V and 0 bases at J, with 10 bases in the middle. This CDR3 has 16 amino acids. Germline assignment: CDR1 SGDLS and CDR2 YYNGEE. The chain's CDR3 is CASSVGARISGNTIYF. The CDR3 nucleotides read TGTGCCAGCAGCGTAGGGGCCCGGATCTCTGGAAACACCATATATTTT. The whole variable domain, filled in from reference TRBV9 and TRBJ1-3, reads DSGVTQTPKHLITATGQRVTLRCSPRSGDLSVYWYQQSLDQGLQFLIQYYNGEERAKGNILERFSAQQFPDLHSELNLSSLELGDSALYFCASSVGARISGNTIYFGEGSWLTVV.

V usage is TRBV25-1 and J usage is TRBJ2-1, with 10 bases identical to TRBD2. V trimming: 5 bases; J trimming: 4 bases; junction bases outside the gene matches: 2. The length of the CDR3 is 14 residues. Germline V gene sequence: CDR1 MGHDK, CDR2 SYGVNS. CDR3 DNA: TGTGCCAGCAGTCAAGCGGGAGGGTACAATGAGCAGTTCTTC. Its translation is CASSQAGGYNEQFF.

The V and J genes are TRBV27 and TRBJ1-2, with TRBD1 identical over 7 bases. The CDR3 loop spans 13 amino acids. The V and J ends lost 5 bases and 4 bases, in that order; junction bases with no gene match: 4. Germline CDR1 and CDR2: MNHEY and SMNVEV (reference sequence). CDR3 in amino acids: CASSPQGGYGYTF. For the CDR3, the DNA is TGTGCCAGCAGTCCCCAGGGGGGCTATGGCTACACCTTC.

This clone was seen a single time. V gene TRBV10-2 combines with J gene TRBJ1-1, with 9 bases identical to TRBD1. The CDR3 extends over 15 amino acids. The V gene end was trimmed by 5 bases and the J gene end by 1 base; junction bases not matched to a gene: 5. Germline assignment: CDR1 WSHSY and CDR2 SAAADI. Here the CDR3 reads CASSTGGGGNTEAFF. The CDR3, as DNA: TGCGCCAGCAGTACAGGGGGCGGAGGGAACACTGAAGCTTTCTTT.

The rearrangement joins TRBV6-4 to TRBJ1-2; a possible D gene is TRBD1 (6 bases). The germline V and J ends were trimmed by 4 bases and 1 base, with 7 bases remaining between them. There are 13 residues in the CDR3. The germline V gene encodes CDR1 MRHNA and CDR2 SNTAGT. The DNA of the CDR3 is TGTGCCAGCAGTGTGGACAGTAACTATGGCTACACCTTC. It encodes CASSVDSNYGYTF.

This clone has only a few counts. The chain recombines TRBV2 with TRBJ2-2; no clear D gene. The CDR3 is made up of 15 amino acids. V dropped 5 bases and J dropped 0 bases, with 10 bases sitting between them. CDR1 and CDR2 (germline): SNHLY, FYNNEI. The CDR3 nucleotides are TGTGCCAGCAGTTCTGACCTGCCGAACACCGGGGAGCTGTTTTTT. It translates to CASSSDLPNTGELFF.

This chain uses TRBV6-5 with TRBJ2-7; 7 positions agree with TRBD2. CDR1 is MNHEY and CDR2 is SVGAGI in the germline V gene. This CDR3 contains 14 residues. J gave up 4 bases and V 5 bases, and 8 bases lay outside the gene matches. For the CDR3, the DNA is TGTGCCAGCAGTGATGCGGGAGCCGCTTACGAGCAGTACTTC. Its translation is CASSDAGAAYEQYF.